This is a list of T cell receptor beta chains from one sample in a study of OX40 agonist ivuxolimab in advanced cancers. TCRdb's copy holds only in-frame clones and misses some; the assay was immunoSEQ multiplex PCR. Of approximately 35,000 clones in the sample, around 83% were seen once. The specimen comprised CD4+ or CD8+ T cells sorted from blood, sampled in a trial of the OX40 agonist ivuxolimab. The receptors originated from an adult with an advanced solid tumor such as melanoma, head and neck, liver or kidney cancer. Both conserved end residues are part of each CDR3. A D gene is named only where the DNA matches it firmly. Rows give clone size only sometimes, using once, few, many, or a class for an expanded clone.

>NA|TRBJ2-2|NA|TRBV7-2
CASSKKGPPGELFF
TGTGCCAGCAGCAAAAAGGGACCCCCCGGGGAGCTGTTTTTT
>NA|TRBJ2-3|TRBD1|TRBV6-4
CASSDRGRDRMENTQYF
TGTGCCAGCAGTGACCGCGGCCGGGACAGGATGGAAAATACGCAGTATTTT
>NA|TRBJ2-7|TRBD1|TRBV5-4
CASSPGGTGGLYEQYF
TGTGCCAGCAGCCCCGGGGGGACAGGGGGTTTGTACGAGCAGTACTTC
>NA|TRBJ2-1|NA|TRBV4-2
CASSQDRDTNNEQFF
TGTGCCAGCAGCCAAGATAGGGACACTAACAATGAGCAGTTCTTC
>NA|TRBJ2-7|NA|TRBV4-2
CASSLGTSYEQYF
TGTGCCAGCAGCCTCGGGACATCCTACGAGCAGTACTTC
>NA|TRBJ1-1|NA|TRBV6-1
CASSPLLDTEAFF
TGTGCCAGCAGCCCCCTATTGGACACTGAAGCTTTCTTT
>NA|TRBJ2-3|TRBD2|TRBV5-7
CASSGGTSGGADTQYF
TGTGCCAGCAGCGGGGGTACTAGCGGGGGTGCAGATACGCAGTATTTT
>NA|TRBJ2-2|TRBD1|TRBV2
CASRQGAMGELFF
TGTGCCAGCAGACAGGGGGCGATGGGGGAGCTGTTTTTT
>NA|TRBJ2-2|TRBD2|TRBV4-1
CASSQRYSGGAPGELFF
TGCGCCAGCAGCCAACGGTATAGCGGGGGGGCCCCCGGGGAGCTGTTTTTT
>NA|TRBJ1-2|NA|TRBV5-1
CASSPPTGSYGYTF
TGCGCCAGCAGCCCACCGACCGGGTCCTATGGCTACACCTTC
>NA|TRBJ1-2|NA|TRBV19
CASNRGGGDLLYTF
TGTGCCAGTAACCGAGGAGGGGGGGACTTACTCTACACCTTC
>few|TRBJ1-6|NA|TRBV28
CASSLGGSHSPLHF
TGTGCCAGCAGTTTAGGGGGGTCGCATTCACCCCTCCACTTT
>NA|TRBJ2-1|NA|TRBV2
CASSEDRVYNEQFF
TGTGCCAGCAGTGAAGACAGGGTCTACAATGAGCAGTTCTTC
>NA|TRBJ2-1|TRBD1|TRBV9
CASSRDRGGDYNEQFF
TGTGCCAGCAGCCGGGACAGGGGAGGGGATTACAATGAGCAGTTCTTC
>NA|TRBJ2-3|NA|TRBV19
CASSPRQADTQYF
TGTGCCAGTAGCCCCCGACAAGCAGATACGCAGTATTTT
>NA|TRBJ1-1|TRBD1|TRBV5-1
CASSRTGANTEAFF
TGCGCCAGCAGCAGGACAGGGGCGAACACTGAAGCTTTCTTT
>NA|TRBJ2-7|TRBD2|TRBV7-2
CASSLWRGGENEQYF
TGTGCCAGCAGCCTCTGGCGCGGGGGGGAAAACGAGCAGTACTTC
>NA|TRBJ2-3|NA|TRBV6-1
CASNRGSDTQYF
TGTGCCAGCAATAGGGGGTCAGATACGCAGTATTTT
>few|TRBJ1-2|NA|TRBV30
CAWSRLSYGYTF
TGTGCCTGGAGTAGACTCTCCTATGGCTACACCTTC
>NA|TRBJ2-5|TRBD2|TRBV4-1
CASSQTALAAQEIQYF
TGCGCCAGCAGCCAGACGGCCCTAGCGGCACAAGAGATCCAGTACTTC
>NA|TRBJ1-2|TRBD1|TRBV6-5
CASSSGQGNYGYTF
TGTGCCAGCAGCTCGGGACAGGGGAACTATGGCTACACCTTC
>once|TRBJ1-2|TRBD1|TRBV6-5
CASNQGVNYGYTF
TGTGCCAGCAACCAGGGGGTTAACTATGGCTACACCTTC
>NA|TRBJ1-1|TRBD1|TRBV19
CASSNRPGQRGTEAFF
TGTGCCAGTAGTAACCGACCGGGACAGAGAGGGACTGAAGCTTTCTTT
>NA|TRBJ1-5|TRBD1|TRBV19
CATKGQVSYQPQHF
TGTGCCACAAAGGGACAGGTCAGTTATCAGCCCCAGCATTTT
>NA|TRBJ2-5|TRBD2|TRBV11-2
CASSPSGGYQETQYF
TGTGCCAGCAGTCCTAGCGGGGGGTACCAAGAGACCCAGTACTTC
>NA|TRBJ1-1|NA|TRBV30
CAWSLGAVDTEAFF
TGTGCCTGGAGTTTGGGGGCCGTTGACACTGAAGCTTTCTTT
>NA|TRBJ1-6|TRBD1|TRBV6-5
CASSMGQGISPLHF
TGTGCCAGCAGCATGGGACAGGGGATTTCACCCCTCCACTTT
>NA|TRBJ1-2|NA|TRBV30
CAWRRVNYGYTF
TGTGCCTGGAGGCGGGTTAACTATGGCTACACCTTC
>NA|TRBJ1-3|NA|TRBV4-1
CASSQIWTVSGNTIYF
TGCGCCAGCAGCCAAATATGGACAGTCTCTGGAAACACCATATATTTT
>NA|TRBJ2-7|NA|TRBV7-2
CATTTAAVSYEQYF
TGTGCCACAACGACCGCCGCCGTTTCCTACGAGCAGTACTTC
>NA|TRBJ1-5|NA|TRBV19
CASSIQGINQPQHF
TGTGCCAGTAGTATACAGGGAATCAATCAGCCCCAGCATTTT
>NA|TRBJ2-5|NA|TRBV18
CASSPPGGGETQYF
TGTGCCAGCTCACCACCGGGGGGTGGAGAGACCCAGTACTTC
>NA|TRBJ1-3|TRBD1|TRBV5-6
CASSTNRGPGNTIYF
TGTGCCAGCAGCACTAACAGGGGGCCTGGAAACACCATATATTTT
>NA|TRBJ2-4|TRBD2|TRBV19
CASSMPGEGKNIQYF
TGTGCCAGTAGTATGCCCGGGGAGGGCAAAAACATTCAGTACTTC
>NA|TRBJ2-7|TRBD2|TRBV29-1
CNSQRGEYEQYF
TGCAACAGTCAGCGGGGGGAATACGAGCAGTACTTC
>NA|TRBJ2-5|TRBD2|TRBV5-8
CASSLLAGGHGQETQYF
TGTGCCAGCAGCTTGCTAGCGGGGGGCCATGGCCAAGAGACCCAGTACTTC
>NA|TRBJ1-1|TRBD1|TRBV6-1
CASSMGQRAFF
TGTGCCAGCAGCATGGGACAGAGAGCTTTCTTT
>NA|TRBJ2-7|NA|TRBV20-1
CSASGGYEQYF
TGCAGTGCTAGCGGGGGCTACGAGCAGTACTTC
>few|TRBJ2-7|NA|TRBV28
CAGGAPREQYF
TGTGCCGGGGGGGCCCCTCGGGAGCAGTACTTC
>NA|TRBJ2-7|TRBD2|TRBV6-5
CASHRSSGAYEQYF
TGTGCCAGCCATAGGTCCAGCGGGGCTTACGAGCAGTACTTC
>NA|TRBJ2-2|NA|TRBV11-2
CASSPWGAPGELFF
TGTGCCAGCAGCCCGTGGGGGGCCCCCGGGGAGCTGTTTTTT
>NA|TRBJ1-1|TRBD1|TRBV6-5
CASRGTGMNTEAFF
TGTGCCAGCAGGGGGACAGGGATGAACACTGAAGCTTTCTTT
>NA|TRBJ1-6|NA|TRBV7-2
CASSLVQGLDNSPLHF
TGTGCCAGCAGCTTAGTGCAGGGGTTGGATAATTCACCCCTCCACTTT
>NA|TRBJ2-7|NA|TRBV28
CASSPGDSYEQYF
TGTGCCAGCAGTCCGGGGGACAGCTACGAGCAGTACTTC
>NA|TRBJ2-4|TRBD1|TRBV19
CASSIIQGAKNIQYF
TGTGCCAGTAGTATAATACAGGGGGCCAAAAACATTCAGTACTTC
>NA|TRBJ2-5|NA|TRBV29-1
CSVSGHETETQYF
TGCAGCGTCTCCGGGCATGAGACGGAGACCCAGTACTTC
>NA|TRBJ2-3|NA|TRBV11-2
CASSPSLGQKTDTQYF
TGTGCCAGCAGCCCGAGCCTTGGACAGAAGACAGATACGCAGTATTTT
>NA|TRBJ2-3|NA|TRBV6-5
CASSWGAGSGDTQYF
TGTGCCAGCAGTTGGGGGGCGGGGAGCGGAGATACGCAGTATTTT
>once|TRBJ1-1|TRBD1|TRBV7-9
CASSSYSGTGYFTEAFF
TGTGCCAGCAGCTCTTACTCCGGGACAGGGTATTTCACTGAAGCTTTCTTT
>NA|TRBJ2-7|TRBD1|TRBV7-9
CASSTDRGRVYEQYF
TGTGCCAGCAGCACCGACAGGGGGCGCGTTTACGAGCAGTACTTC
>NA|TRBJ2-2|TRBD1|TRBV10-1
CASSADRGGTGELFF
TGCGCCAGCAGCGCCGACAGGGGCGGCACCGGGGAGCTGTTTTTT
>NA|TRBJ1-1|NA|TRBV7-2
CASSRRGGYLTEAFF
TGTGCCAGCAGCCGGCGTGGAGGGTATCTCACTGAAGCTTTCTTT